Described below is a single T cell receptor (beta chain) sequence and its context. The V gene lost 1 base and the J gene lost 0 bases, with 10 bases spanning the gap. The germline V gene has CDR1 DFQATT and CDR2 SNEGSKA (reference sequence). The CDR3 loop spans 14 amino acids. The data were obtained in a study of identical twins. TCRdb fed the 5' RACE reads into MiXCR, producing one record per CDR3 protein. The table shows under 300,000 distinct CDR3 sequences, with over 9.5% occurring only once. The same sample was also used in a study of yellow fever vaccine responses in identical twins.

The clonotype comes from a woman aged 18-30 years in good health. Sequencing input: memory (CD45RO+) T cells sorted from blood. The V call is TRBV20-1, the J call TRBJ2-7; D gene uncertain. The CDR3 spells CSARVPFSSYEQYF. The CDR3, as DNA: TGCAGTGCTAGAGTCCCTTTTAGCTCCTACGAGCAGTACTTC.